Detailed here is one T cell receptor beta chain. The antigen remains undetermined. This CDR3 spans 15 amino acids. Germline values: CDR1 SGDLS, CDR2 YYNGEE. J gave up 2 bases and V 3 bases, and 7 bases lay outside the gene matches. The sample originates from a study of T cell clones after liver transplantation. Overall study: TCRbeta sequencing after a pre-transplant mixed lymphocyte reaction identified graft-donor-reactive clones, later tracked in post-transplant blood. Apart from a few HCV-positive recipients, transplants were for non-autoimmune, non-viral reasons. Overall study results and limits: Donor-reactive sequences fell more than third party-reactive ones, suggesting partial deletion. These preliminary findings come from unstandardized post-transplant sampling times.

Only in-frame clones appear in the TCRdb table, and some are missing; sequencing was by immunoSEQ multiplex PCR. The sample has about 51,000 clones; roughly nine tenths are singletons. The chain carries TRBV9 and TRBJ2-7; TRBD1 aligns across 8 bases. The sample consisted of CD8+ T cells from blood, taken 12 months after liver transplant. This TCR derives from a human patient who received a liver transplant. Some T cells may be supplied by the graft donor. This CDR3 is CASSAGQGPTYEQYF. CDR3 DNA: TGTGCCAGCAGCGCCGGACAGGGCCCTACCTACGAGCAGTACTTC.